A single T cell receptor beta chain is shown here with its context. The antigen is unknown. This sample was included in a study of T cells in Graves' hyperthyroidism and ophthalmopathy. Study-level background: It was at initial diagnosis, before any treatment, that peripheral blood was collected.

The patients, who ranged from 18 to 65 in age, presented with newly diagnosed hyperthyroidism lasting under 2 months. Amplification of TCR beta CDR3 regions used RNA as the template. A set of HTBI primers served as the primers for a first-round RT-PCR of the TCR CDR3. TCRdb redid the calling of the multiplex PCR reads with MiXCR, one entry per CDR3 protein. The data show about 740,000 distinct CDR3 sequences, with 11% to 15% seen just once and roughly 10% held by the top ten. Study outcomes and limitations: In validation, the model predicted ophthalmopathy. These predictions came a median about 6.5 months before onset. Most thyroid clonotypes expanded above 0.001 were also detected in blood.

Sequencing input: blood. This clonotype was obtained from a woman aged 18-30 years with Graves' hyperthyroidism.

The CDR3 loop reads CASSLWDGYNSPLHF. Written as DNA, the CDR3 is TGTGCCAGCAGTTTATGGGACGGCTATAATTCACCCCTCCACTTT. The chain combines TRBV27 with TRBJ1-6; possibly TRBD1 for D (5 bases). V gave up 1 base and J gave up 3 bases, with 7 bases separating them. CDR1 and CDR2 from the germline V gene are MNHEY and SMNVEV (reference sequence). The CDR3 sequence is 15 residues long.